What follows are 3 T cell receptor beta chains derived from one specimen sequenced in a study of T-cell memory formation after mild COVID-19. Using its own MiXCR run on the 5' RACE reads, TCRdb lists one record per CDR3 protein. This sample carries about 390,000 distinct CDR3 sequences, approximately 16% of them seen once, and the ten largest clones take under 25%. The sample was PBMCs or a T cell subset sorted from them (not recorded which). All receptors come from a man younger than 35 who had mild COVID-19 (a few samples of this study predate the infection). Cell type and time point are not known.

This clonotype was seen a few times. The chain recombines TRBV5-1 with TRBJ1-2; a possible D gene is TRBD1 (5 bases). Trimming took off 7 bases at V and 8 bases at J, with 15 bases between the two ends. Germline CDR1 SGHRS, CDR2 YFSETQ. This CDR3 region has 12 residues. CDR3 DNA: TGCGCCAGCGCTGGGGGGAAGGGAGGCTACACCTTC. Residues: CASAGGKGGYTF.

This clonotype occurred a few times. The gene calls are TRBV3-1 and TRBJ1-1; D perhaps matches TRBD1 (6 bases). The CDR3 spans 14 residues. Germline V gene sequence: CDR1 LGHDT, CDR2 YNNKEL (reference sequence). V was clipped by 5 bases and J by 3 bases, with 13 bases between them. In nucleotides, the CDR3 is TGTGCCAGCAGCAAAGGGGGAGCCGACACTGAAGCTTTCTTT. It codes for CASSKGGADTEAFF.

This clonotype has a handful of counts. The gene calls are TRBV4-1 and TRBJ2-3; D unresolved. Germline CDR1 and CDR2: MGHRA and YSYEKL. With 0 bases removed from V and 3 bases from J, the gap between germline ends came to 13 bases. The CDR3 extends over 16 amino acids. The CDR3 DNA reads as TGCGCCAGCAGCCAAGAACACTCCAGTGGTACAGATACGCAGTATTTT. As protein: CASSQEHSSGTDTQYF.